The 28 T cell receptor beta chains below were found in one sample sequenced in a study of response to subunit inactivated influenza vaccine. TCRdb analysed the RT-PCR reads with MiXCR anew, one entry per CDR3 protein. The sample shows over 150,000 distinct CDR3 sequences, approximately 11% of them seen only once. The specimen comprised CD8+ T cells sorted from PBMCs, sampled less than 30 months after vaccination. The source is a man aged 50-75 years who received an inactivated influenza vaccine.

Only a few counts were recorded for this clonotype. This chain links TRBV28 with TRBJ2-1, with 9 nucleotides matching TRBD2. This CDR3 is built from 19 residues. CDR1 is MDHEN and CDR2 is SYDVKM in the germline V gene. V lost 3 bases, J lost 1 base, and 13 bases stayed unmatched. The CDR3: CASSFPPFLAGISYNEQFF. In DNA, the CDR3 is TGTGCCAGCAGTTTCCCACCTTTCCTAGCGGGAATATCCTACAATGAGCAGTTCTTC.

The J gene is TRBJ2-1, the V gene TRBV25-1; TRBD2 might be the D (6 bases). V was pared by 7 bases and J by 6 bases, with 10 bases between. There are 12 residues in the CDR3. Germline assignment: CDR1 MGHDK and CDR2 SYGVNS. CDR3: CASTLGLNEQFF. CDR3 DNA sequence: TGTGCCAGCACCCTGGGACTCAATGAGCAGTTCTTC. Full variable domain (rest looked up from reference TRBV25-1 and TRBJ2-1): EADIYQTPRYLVIGTGKKITLECSQTMGHDKMYWYQQDPGMELHLIHYSYGVNSTEKGDLSSESTVSRIRTEHFPLTLESARPSHTSQYLCASTLGLNEQFFGPGTRLTVL.

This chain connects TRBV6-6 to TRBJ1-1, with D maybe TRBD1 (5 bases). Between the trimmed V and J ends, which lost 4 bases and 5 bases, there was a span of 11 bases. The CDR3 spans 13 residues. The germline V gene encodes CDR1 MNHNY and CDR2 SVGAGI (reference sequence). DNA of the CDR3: TGTGCCAGCAGTTCGGGACGGGGGACTGAAGCTTTCTTT. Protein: CASSSGRGTEAFF.

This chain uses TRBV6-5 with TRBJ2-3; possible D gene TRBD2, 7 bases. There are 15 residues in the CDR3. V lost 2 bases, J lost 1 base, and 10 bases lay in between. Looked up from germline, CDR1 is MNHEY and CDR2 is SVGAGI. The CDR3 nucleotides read TGTGCCAGCAGTTACAAGGGGGGGGGCACAGATACGCAGTATTTT. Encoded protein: CASSYKGGGTDTQYF.

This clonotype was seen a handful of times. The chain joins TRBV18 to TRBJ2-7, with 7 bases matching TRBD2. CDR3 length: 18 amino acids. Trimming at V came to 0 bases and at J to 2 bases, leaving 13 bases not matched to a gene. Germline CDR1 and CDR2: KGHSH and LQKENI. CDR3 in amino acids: CASSPPVRLAGIPYEQYF. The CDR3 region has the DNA TGTGCCAGCTCACCACCCGTTAGACTAGCCGGGATACCCTACGAGCAGTACTTC.

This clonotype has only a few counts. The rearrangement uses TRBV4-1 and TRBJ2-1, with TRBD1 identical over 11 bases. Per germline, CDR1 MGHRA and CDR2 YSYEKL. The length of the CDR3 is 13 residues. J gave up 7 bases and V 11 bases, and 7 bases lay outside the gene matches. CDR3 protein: CAGGQGVGNEQFF. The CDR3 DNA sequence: TGCGCCGGGGGACAGGGGGTGGGTAATGAGCAGTTCTTC.

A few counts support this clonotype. The CDR3 coding sequence is TGTGCCAGCAGTTCCATTGCGGAAATGAGCACAGATACGCAGTATTTT. Translation: CASSSIAEMSTDTQYF. The rearrangement uses TRBV27 and TRBJ2-3; D unclear. The CDR3 totals 16 residues. Germline CDR1 and CDR2: MNHEY and SMNVEV (reference sequence). The V end lost 4 bases, the J end lost 0 bases, and 14 bases lay between the germline ends.

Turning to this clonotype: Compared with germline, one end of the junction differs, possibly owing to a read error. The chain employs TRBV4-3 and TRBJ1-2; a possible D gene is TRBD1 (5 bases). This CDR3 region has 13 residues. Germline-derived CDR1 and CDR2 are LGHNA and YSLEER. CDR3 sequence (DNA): TGCGCCAGCAGCCAAGATGGGACCTATGGCTGCACCTTC. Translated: CASSQDGTYGCTF.

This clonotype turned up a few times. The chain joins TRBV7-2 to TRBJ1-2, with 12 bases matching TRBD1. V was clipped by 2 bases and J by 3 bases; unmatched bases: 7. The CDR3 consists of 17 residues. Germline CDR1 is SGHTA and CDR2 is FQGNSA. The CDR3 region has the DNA TGTGCCAGCAGCTTAACGATGGGACAGGGGGCGTACTATGGCTACACCTTC. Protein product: CASSLTMGQGAYYGYTF.

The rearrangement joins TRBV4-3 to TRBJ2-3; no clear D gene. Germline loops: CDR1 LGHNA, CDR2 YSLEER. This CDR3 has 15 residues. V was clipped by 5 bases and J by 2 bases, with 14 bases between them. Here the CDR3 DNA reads TGCGCCAGCAGCGAGTTGGCAGGAACCACAGATACGCAGTATTTT. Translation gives CASSELAGTTDTQYF.

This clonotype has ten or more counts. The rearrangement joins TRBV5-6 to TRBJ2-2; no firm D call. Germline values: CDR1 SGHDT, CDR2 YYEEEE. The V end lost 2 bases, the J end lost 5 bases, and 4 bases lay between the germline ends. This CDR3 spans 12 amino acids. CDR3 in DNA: TGTGCCAGCAGCTTACCTACCGGGGAGCTGTTTTTT. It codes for CASSLPTGELFF.

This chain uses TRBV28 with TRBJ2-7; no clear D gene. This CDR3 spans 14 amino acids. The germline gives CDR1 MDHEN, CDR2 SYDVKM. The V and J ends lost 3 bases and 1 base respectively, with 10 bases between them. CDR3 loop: CASSFLLESYEQYF. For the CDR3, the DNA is TGTGCCAGCAGTTTTCTCCTCGAGTCCTACGAGCAGTACTTC.

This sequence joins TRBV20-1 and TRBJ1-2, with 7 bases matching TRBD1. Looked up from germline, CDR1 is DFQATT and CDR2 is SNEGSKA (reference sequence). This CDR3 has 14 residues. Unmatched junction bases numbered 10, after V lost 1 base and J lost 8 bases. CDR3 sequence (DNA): TGCAGTGCTAGAGTTCAGGGGGACGGTGAAGGCTACACCTTC. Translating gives CSARVQGDGEGYTF.

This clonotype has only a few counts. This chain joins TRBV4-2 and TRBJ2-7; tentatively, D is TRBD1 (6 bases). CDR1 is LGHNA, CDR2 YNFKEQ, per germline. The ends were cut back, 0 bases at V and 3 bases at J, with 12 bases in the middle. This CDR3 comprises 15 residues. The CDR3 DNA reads TGTGCCAGCAGCCAAGAAGGGGGAGACATCTACGAGCAGTACTTC. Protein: CASSQEGGDIYEQYF.

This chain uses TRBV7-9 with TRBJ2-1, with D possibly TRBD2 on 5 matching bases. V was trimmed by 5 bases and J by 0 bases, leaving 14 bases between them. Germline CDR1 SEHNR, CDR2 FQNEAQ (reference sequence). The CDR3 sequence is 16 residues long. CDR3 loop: CASSPPTGISYNEQFF. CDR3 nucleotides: TGTGCCAGCAGCCCCCCAACGGGGATCTCCTACAATGAGCAGTTCTTC. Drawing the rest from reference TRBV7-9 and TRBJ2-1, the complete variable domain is DTGVSQNPRHKITKRGQNVTFRCDPISEHNRLYWYRQTLGQGPEFLTYFQNEAQLEKSRLLSDRFSAERPKGSFSTLEIQRTEQGDSAMYLCASSPPTGISYNEQFFGPGTRLTVL.

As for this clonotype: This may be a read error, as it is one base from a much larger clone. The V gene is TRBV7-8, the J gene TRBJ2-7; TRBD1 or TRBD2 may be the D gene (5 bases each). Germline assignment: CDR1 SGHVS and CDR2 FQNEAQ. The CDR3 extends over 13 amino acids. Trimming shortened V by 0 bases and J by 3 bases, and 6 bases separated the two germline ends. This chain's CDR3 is CASSLAGDYEQYF. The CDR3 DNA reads TGTGCCAGCAGCTTAGCGGGGGACTACGAGCAGTACTTC.

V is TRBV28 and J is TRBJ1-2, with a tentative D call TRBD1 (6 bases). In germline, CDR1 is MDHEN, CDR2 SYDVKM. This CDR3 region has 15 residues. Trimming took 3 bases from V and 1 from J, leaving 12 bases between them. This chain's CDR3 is CASSFGTGSNYGYTF. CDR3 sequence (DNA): TGTGCCAGCAGTTTCGGAACAGGGAGTAACTATGGCTACACCTTC.

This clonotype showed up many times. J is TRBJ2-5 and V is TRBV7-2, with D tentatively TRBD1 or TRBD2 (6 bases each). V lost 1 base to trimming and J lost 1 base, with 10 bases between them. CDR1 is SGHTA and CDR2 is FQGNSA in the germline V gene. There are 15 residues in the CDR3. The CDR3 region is CASSLGGGPQETQYF. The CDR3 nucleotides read TGTGCCAGCAGCTTAGGTGGGGGGCCCCAAGAGACCCAGTACTTC.

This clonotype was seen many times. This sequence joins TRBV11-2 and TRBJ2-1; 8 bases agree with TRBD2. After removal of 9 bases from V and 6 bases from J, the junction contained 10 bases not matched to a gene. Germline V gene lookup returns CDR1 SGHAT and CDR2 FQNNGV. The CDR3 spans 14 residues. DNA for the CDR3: TGTGCCAGTCACGGACTAGCAGAATTCAATGAGCAGTTCTTC. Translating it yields CASHGLAEFNEQFF.

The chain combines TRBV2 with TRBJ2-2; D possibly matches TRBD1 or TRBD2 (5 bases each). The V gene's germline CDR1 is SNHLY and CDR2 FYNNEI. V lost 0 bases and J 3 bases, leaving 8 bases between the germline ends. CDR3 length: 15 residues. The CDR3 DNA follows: TGTGCCAGCAGTGAAGCAGGGACGCACACCGGGGAGCTGTTTTTT. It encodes CASSEAGTHTGELFF.

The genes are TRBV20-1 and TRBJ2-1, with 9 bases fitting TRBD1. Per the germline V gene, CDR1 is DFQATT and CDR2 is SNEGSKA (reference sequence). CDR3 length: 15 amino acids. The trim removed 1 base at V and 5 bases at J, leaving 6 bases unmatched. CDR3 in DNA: TGCAGTGCTAGAGGAGACAGGGGGATTAACAATGAGCAGTTCTTC. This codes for CSARGDRGINNEQFF.

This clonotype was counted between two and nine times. CDR3 DNA: TGTGCCAGCAGTCCATTACCGGGACAGGGAAGCACAGATACGCAGTATTTT. This sequence encodes CASSPLPGQGSTDTQYF. The V gene is TRBV6-1, the J gene TRBJ2-3, with 9 bases that match TRBD1. Germline V gives CDR1 MNHNS, CDR2 SASEGT. CDR3 size: 17 residues. With 5 bases clipped from V and 0 bases from J, the junction kept 9 bases outside the gene matches.

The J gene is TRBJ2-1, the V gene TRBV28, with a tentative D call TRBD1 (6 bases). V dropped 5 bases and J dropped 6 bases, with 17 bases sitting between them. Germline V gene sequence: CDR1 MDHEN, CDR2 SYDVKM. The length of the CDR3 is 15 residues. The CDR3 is CASSPTSWGLNEQFF. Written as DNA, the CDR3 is TGTGCCAGCAGTCCAACCAGCTGGGGGCTCAATGAGCAGTTCTTC.

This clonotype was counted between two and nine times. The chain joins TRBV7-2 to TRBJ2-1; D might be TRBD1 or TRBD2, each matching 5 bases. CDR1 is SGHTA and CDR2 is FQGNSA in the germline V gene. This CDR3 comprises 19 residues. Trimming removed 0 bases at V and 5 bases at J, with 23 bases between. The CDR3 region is CASSLAPLVVAGSDNEQFF. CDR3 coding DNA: TGTGCCAGCAGCTTAGCTCCCCTTGTGGTCGCAGGGAGCGACAATGAGCAGTTCTTC.

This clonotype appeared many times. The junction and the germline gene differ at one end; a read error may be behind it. The CDR3 loop is CSASGFYNEQFF. For the CDR3, the DNA is TGCAGCGCTAGCGGGTTCTACAATGAGCAGTTCTTC. J is TRBJ2-1 and V is TRBV20-1; 8 bases map to TRBD2. The CDR3 loop spans 12 amino acids. Germline CDR1 is DFQATT and CDR2 is SNEGSKA (reference sequence).

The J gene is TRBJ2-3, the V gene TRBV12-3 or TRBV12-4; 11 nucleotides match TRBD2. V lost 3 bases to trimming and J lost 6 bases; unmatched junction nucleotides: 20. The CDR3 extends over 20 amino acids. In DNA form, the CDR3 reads TGTGCCAGCAGTTTCCCGACCACTTTACCCACTAGCGGGAGTGGGGATACGCAGTATTTT. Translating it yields CASSFPTTLPTSGSGDTQYF.

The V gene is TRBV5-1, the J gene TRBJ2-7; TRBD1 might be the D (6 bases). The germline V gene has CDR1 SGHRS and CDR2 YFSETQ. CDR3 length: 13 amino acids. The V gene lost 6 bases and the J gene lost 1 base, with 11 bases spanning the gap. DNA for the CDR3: TGCGCCAGCAAGGGCCAGGGGTCCTACGAGCAGTACTTC. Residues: CASKGQGSYEQYF.

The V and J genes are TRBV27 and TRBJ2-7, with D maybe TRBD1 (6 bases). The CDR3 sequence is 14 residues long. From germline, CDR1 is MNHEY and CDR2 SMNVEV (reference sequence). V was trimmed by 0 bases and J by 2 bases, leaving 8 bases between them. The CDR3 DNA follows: TGTGCCAGCAGTTTATCGTCAGGGGCCTACGAGCAGTACTTC. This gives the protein CASSLSSGAYEQYF.